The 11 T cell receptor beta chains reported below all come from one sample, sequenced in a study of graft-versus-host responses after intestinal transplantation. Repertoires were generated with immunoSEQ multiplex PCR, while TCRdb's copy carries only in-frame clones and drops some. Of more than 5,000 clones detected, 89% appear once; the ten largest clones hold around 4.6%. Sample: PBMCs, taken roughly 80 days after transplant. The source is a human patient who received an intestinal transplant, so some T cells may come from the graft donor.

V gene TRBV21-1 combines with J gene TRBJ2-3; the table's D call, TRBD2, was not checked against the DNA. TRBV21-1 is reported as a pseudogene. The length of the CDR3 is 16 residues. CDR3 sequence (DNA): TGTGCCAGCAGCATAAAGTCCAGCGGGGGGGAAGATACGCAGTATTTT. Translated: CASSIKSSGGEDTQYF.

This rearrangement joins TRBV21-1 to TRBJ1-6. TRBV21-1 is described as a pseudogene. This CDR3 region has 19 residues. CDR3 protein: CASRLRGQAPRSYNSPLHF. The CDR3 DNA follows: TGTGCCAGCCGCTTACGGGGCCAGGCCCCCCGCTCCTATAATTCACCCCTCCACTTT.

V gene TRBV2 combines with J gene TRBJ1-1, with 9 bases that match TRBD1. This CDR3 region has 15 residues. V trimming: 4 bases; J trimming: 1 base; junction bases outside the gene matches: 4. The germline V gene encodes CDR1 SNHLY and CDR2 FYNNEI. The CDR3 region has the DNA TGTGCCAGCAGTGGGGACAGGGAGGGGAACACTGAAGCTTTCTTT. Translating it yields CASSGDREGNTEAFF.

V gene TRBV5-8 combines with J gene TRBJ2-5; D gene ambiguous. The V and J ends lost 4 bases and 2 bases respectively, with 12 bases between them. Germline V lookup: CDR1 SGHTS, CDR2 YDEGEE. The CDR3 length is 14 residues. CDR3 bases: TGTGCCAGCAGCCACCACGGGTCTCAAGAGACCCAGTACTTC. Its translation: CASSHHGSQETQYF. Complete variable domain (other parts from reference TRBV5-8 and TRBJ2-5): EAGVTQSPTHLIKTRGQQATLRCSPISGHTSVYWYQQALGLGLQFLLWYDEGEERNRGNFPPRFSGRQFPNYSSELNVNALELEDSALYLCASSHHGSQETQYFGPGTRLLVL.

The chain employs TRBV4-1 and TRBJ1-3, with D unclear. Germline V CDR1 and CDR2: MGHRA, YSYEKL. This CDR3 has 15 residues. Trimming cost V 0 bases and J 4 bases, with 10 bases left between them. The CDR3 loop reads CASSQDPGEGNTIYF. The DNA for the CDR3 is TGCGCCAGCAGCCAAGACCCGGGCGAGGGAAACACCATATATTTT.

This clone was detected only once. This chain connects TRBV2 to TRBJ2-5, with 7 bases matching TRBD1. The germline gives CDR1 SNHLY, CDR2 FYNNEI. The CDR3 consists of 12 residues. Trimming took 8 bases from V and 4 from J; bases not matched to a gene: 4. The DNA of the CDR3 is TGTGCCAGCGAACAGGGGCCAGAGACCCAGTACTTC. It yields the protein CASEQGPETQYF. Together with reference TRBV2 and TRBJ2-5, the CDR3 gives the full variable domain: EPEVTQTPSHQVTQMGQEVILRCVPISNHLYFYWYRQILGQKVEFLVSFYNNEISEKSEIFDDQFSVERPDGSNFTLKIRSTKLEDSAMYFCASEQGPETQYFGPGTRLLVL.

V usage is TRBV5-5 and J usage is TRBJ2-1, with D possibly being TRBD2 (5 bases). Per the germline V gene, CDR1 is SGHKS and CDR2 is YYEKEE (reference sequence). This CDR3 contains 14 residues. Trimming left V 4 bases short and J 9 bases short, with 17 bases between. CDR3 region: CASSRKLGNSEQFF. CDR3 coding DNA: TGTGCCAGCAGCCGAAAACTAGGGAACAGTGAGCAGTTCTTC. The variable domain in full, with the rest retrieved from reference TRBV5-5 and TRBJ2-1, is DAGVTQSPTHLIKTRGQQVTLRCSPISGHKSVSWYQQVLGQGPQFIFQYYEKEERGRGNFPDRFSARQFPNYSSELNVNALLLGDSALYLCASSRKLGNSEQFFGPGTRLTVL.

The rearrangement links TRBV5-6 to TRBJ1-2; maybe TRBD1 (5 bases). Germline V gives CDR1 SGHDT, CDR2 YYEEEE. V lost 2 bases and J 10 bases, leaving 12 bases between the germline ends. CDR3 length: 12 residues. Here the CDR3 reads CASSLGTRIYTF. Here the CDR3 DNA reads TGTGCCAGCAGCTTAGGGACCAGAATCTACACCTTC.

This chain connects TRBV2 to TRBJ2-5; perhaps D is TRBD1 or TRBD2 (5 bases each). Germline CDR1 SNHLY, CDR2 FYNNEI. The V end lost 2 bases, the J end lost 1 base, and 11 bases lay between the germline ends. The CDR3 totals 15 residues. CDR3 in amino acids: CASSEQGPFQETQYF. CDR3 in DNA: TGTGCCAGCAGTGAACAGGGACCTTTCCAAGAGACCCAGTACTTC.

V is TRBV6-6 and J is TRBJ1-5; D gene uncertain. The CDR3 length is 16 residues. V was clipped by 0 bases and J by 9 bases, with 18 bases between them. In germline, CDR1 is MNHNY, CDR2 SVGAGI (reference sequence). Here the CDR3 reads CASSYSTPGPSVPQHF. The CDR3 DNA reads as TGTGCCAGCAGTTACTCGACCCCGGGTCCAAGTGTGCCCCAGCATTTT.

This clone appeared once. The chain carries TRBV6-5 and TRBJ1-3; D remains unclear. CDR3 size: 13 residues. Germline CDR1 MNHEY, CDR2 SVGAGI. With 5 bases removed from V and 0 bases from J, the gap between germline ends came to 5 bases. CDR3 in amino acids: CASSIDSGNTIYF. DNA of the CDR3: TGTGCCAGCAGTATCGACTCTGGAAACACCATATATTTT.